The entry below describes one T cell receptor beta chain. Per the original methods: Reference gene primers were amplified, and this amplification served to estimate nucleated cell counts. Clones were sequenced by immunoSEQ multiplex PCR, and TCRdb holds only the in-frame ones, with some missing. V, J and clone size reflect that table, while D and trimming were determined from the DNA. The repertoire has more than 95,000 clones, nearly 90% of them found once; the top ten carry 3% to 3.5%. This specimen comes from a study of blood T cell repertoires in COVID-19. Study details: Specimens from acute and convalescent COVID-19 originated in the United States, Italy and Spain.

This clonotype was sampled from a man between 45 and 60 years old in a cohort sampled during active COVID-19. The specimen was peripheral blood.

In DNA, the CDR3 is TGTGCCAGCAGGCTACAGGGGGGAAGCAATCAGCCCCAGCATTTT. It is translated as CASRLQGGSNQPQHF. The rearrangement joins TRBV6-5 to TRBJ1-5; 8 positions agree with TRBD1. The CDR3 is 15 amino acids. Looked up from germline, CDR1 is MNHEY and CDR2 is SVGAGI. The junction had 5 bases not matched to a gene; V was cut back by 6 bases and J by 1 base.